What follows is one T cell receptor beta chain and its context. It has no known antigen specificity. No much larger clone is present one base from it, and per-base qualities are unavailable. These data belong to a study (TCRdb year 2016). Taken from the germline V gene, the CDR1 and CDR2 loops are SGDLS and YYNGEE. The V and J ends are trimmed by 0 bases and 6 bases, leaving 13 bases between them. Its CDR3 holds 15 amino acids, cysteine through phenylalanine. Of all the DNA, just the CDR3 is kept, 45 bases in frame from base 1. Library preparation used RT-PCR. The sequencer listed for this sample is Illumina MiSeq. TCRdb reprocessing: public reads trimmed at Q25 with fastp, clones called with MiXCR, in-frame beta chains kept. Rows are unified per CDR3 protein, each entry keeping the most common DNA and genes. The sample data list hundreds of thousands of distinct CDR3 sequences, and approximately 15% of these were observed just once. Of the sample, just over 3.5% is held by the ten largest clones.

This chain joins TRBV9 to TRBJ2-1; tentative D gene TRBD1, with 5 bases matching. The source is a female donor in good health, serving as a healthy control. The specimen was memory CD4+ T cells from blood. The CDR3 loop reads CASSVGPQGGNEQFF. The nucleotide sequence reads as follows: TGTGCCAGCAGCGTAGGCCCTCAGGGTGGCAATGAGCAGTTCTTC.